The 11 T cell receptor beta chains below were found in one sample sequenced in a study of blood T cell repertoires in COVID-19. Libraries were prepared by immunoSEQ multiplex PCR; TCRdb keeps only in-frame clonotypes and omits some of them. Of some 87,000 clones detected, around 82% appear once; the ten largest clones hold nearly 9%. Source material: peripheral blood. These receptors were taken from a man aged 50-60 years who had recovered from COVID-19.

The chain joins TRBV27 to TRBJ2-5, with D possibly matching TRBD2 (6 bases). CDR1 is MNHEY and CDR2 is SMNVEV in the germline V gene (reference sequence). The CDR3 has 15 amino acids. V was trimmed by 6 bases and J by 1 base, leaving 15 bases between them. The CDR3 sequence is CASRGWGTGQETQYF. CDR3 DNA sequence: TGTGCCAGCAGGGGGTGGGGGACTGGCCAAGAGACCCAGTACTTC.

The V gene is TRBV19, the J gene TRBJ2-6; 10 bases agree with TRBD2. CDR1 and CDR2 (germline): LNHDA, SQIVND (reference sequence). This CDR3 contains 17 residues. J lost 2 bases, V lost 7 bases, and 8 bases had no gene match. CDR3 DNA sequence: TGTGCCAGTAATGAAGCGGGAGGGCCCCCTGGGGCCAACGTCCTGACTTTC. Protein: CASNEAGGPPGANVLTF. The whole variable domain, remainder taken from reference TRBV19 and TRBJ2-6, is DGGITQSPKYLFRKEGQNVTLSCEQNLNHDAMYWYRQDPGQGLRLIYYSQIVNDFQKGDIAEGYSVSREKKESFPLTVTSAQKNPTAFYLCASNEAGGPPGANVLTFGAGSRLTVL.

The chain recombines TRBV2 with TRBJ1-3; 8 bases are a match to TRBD1. The CDR3 extends over 15 amino acids. V shed 5 bases and J 8 bases; nucleotides not matched to a gene: 11. Germline V CDR1 and CDR2: SNHLY, FYNNEI. The CDR3 nucleotides read TGTGCCAGCAGTCCCCGACAGGGGTTGATGGACACCATATATTTT. It translates to CASSPRQGLMDTIYF.

The genes are TRBV19 and TRBJ2-2, with D hard to call. The V end lost 6 bases, the J end lost 1 base, and 12 bases lay between the germline ends. CDR1 is LNHDA, CDR2 SQIVND, per germline (reference sequence). The CDR3 is made up of 15 amino acids. Written as DNA, the CDR3 is TGTGCCAGTAGGGCCCCTGGCCTGAACACCGGGGAGCTGTTTTTT. Protein sequence: CASRAPGLNTGELFF.

The rearrangement uses TRBV5-1 and TRBJ2-2, with 15 positions matching TRBD2. V was clipped by 3 bases and J by 4 bases; unmatched bases: 1. Germline CDR1 reads SGHRS; CDR2 reads YFSETQ. The CDR3 is 16 amino acids. The CDR3 DNA sequence: TGCGCCAGCAGCTGGGGACTAGCGGGAGGCACCGGGGAGCTGTTTTTT. It translates to CASSWGLAGGTGELFF.

CDR3 protein: CASSFPGGAPQYF. CDR3 nucleotides: TGTGCCAGCAGCTTTCCTGGGGGGGCACCCCAGTATTTT. This chain links TRBV11-1 with TRBJ2-3, with TRBD2 as a possible D gene (7 bases). The CDR3 sequence is 13 residues long. The germline V gene encodes CDR1 SGHAT and CDR2 FQDESV (reference sequence). V shed 3 bases and J shed 12 bases, with 16 bases lying between them.

The chain couples TRBV5-1 to TRBJ1-1, with TRBD1 identical over 7 bases. Germline CDR1 reads SGHRS; CDR2 reads YFSETQ. J gave up 3 bases and V 3 bases, and 2 bases lay outside the gene matches. This CDR3 spans 13 amino acids. The CDR3 region has the DNA TGCGCCAGCAGCTCACAGGGGCACACTGAAGCTTTCTTT. It codes for CASSSQGHTEAFF. The complete variable domain, with remaining parts taken from reference TRBV5-1 and TRBJ1-1, reads KAGVTQTPRYLIKTRGQQVTLSCSPISGHRSVSWYQQTPGQGLQFLFEYFSETQRNKGNFPGRFSGRQFSNSRSEMNVSTLELGDSALYLCASSSQGHTEAFFGQGTRLTVV.

The CDR3 coding sequence is TGTGCCACCAGCAGAGGTTGGAGCCTGAACACTGAAGCTTTCTTT. Translation gives CATSRGWSLNTEAFF. J is TRBJ1-1 and V is TRBV15; D call uncertain. This CDR3 is 15 amino acids long. The V end was cut by 1 base, the J end by 0 bases, with 9 bases between. Germline values: CDR1 LNHNV, CDR2 YYDKDF (reference sequence).

The V and J genes are TRBV11-2 and TRBJ1-4, with 10 bases matching TRBD1. The trim removed 5 bases at V and 6 bases at J, leaving 9 bases unmatched. Germline V gene sequence: CDR1 SGHAT, CDR2 FQNNGV. This CDR3 has 16 residues. The CDR3 region has the DNA TGTGCCAGCAGCGCACAAAGGGGACAGGGGCATGAAAAACTGTTTTTT. It specifies CASSAQRGQGHEKLFF.

This clone showed up just a few times. The J gene is TRBJ2-5, the V gene TRBV6-5; the match to TRBD2 covers 10 bases. The CDR3 consists of 15 residues. Germline V gene data show CDR1 as MNHEY and CDR2 as SVGAGI. The J segment lost 5 bases and the V segment lost 6 bases, leaving 9 bases of the junction unmatched. CDR3 nucleotide sequence: TGTGCCAGCAGGCTCCAGCGGGAGGGCCCTGAGACCCAGTACTTC. Translated, it gives CASRLQREGPETQYF.

This chain connects TRBV5-1 to TRBJ2-3, with D tentatively TRBD2 (5 bases). The CDR3 runs to 14 residues. Trimming pared 1 base from V and 2 bases from J, leaving 8 bases between. Germline V gives CDR1 SGHRS, CDR2 YFSETQ. The CDR3 sequence: CASSLPGSTDTQYF. The DNA of the CDR3 is TGCGCCAGCAGCTTGCCGGGGTCCACAGATACGCAGTATTTT. The full variable domain, completed using reference TRBV5-1 and TRBJ2-3, is KAGVTQTPRYLIKTRGQQVTLSCSPISGHRSVSWYQQTPGQGLQFLFEYFSETQRNKGNFPGRFSGRQFSNSRSEMNVSTLELGDSALYLCASSLPGSTDTQYFGPGTRLTVL.